The subject of this entry is one TCR beta chain. The record originates from a study of human T cells and chemical hapten exposure. On the study more broadly: Across its roughly 23 weeks, the study gave patients weekly diphenylcyclopropenone doses to the scalp. Small volume differences among pooled libraries mainly caused per-sample TCR yield variation.

The time point: patch test 1, 2 weeks after DPC sensitization. Treatment denoted: therapeutic diphenylcyclopropenone sensitization with weekly scalp DPC. Unseparated into fractions, whole blood served as the source from which total RNA was extracted. The library gave individual cDNA molecules unique molecular identifiers. One entry per CDR3 protein, called by TCRdb with MiXCR from the RACE reads. The profile shows approximately 79,000 distinct CDR3 sequences, about a tenth of them singletons. V lost 2 bases and J lost 1, with 16 bases in between. This CDR3 region has 16 residues. Per germline, CDR1 SQVTM and CDR2 ANQGSEA.

V gene TRBV29-1 combines with J gene TRBJ2-3; no clear D. This TCR came from a woman in her forties or fifties with alopecia areata. Some clones in this sample may be carry-over from other donors' samples. This sample comprised whole blood, obtained in connection with sensitization to the hapten diphenylcyclopropenone (DPC). The DNA for the CDR3 is TGCAGCGTTGAAAGGTACTCGGGCCGTGGCACAGATACGCAGTATTTT. The encoded protein is CSVERYSGRGTDTQYF.